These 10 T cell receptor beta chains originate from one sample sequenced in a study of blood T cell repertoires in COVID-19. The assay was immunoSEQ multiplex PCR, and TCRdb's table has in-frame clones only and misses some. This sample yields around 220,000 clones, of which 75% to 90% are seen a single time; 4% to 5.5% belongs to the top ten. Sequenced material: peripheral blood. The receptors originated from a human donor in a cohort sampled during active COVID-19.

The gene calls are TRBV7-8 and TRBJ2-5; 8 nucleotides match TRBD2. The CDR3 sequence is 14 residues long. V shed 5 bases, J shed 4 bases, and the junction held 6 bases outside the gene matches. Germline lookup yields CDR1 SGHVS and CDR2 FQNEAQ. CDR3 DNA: TGTGCCAGCAGCCCACTCCTAGCGGGAGAGACCCAGTACTTC. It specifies CASSPLLAGETQYF.

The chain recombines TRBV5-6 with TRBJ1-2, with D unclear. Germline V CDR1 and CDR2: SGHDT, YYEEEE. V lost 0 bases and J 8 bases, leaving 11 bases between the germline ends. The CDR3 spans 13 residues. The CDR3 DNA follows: TGTGCCAGCAGCTTGGCGGGAAAGGTCGGCTACACCTTC. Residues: CASSLAGKVGYTF.

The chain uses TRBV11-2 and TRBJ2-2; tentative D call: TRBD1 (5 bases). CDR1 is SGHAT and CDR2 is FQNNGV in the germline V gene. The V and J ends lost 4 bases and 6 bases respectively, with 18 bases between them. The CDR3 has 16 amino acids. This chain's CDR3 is CASSSRTLLKSGELFF. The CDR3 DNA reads TGTGCCAGCAGCTCCCGGACACTTTTGAAGTCCGGGGAGCTGTTTTTT.

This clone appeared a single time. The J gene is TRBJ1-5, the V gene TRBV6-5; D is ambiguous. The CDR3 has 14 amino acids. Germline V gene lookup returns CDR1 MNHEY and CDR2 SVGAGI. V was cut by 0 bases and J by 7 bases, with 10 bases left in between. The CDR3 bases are TGTGCCAGCAGTTACTCGAGGGCCAGGCAGCCCCAGCATTTT. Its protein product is CASSYSRARQPQHF.

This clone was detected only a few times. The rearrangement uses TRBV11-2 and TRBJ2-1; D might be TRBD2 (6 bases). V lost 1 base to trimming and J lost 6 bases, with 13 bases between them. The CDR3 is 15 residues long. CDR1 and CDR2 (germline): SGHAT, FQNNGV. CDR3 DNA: TGTGCCAGCAGCTTAGTCGGGGGTGTAGGCAATGAGCAGTTCTTC. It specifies CASSLVGGVGNEQFF.

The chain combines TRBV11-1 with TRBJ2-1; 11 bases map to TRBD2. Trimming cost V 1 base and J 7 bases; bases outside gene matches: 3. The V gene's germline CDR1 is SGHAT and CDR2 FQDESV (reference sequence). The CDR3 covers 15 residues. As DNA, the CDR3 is TGTGCCAGCAGCTTAGTAGCGGGAGGGCCGAATGAGCAGTTCTTC. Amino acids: CASSLVAGGPNEQFF.

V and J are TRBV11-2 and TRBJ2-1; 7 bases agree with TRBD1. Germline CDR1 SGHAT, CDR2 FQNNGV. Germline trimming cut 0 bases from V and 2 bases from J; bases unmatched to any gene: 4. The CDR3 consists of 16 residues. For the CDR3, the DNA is TGTGCCAGCAGCTTAGATGGGGACAGCACCTACAATGAGCAGTTCTTC. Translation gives CASSLDGDSTYNEQFF. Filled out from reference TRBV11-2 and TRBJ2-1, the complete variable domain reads EAGVAQSPRYKIIEKRQSVAFWCNPISGHATLYWYQQILGQGPKLLIQFQNNGVVDDSQLPKDRFSAERLKGVDSTLKIQPAKLEDSAVYLCASSLDGDSTYNEQFFGPGTRLTVL.

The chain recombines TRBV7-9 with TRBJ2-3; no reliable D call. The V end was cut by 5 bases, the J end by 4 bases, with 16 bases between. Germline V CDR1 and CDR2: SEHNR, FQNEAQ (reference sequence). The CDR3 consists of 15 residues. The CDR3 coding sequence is TGTGCCAGCAGCCCCCGTCGAGAGCCCCCAGATACGCAGTATTTT. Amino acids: CASSPRREPPDTQYF.

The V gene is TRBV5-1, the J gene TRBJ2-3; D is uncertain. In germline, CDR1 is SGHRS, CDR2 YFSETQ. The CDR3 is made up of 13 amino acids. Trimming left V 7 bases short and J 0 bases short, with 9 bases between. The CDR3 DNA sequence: TGCGCCAGCCGGCCGGGTAGCACAGATACGCAGTATTTT. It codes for CASRPGSTDTQYF.

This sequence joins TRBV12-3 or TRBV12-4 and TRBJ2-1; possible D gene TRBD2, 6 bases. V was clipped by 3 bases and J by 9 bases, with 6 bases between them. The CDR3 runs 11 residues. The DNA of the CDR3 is TGTGCCAGCAGTTTTAGCGGTGAGCAGTTCTTC. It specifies CASSFSGEQFF.